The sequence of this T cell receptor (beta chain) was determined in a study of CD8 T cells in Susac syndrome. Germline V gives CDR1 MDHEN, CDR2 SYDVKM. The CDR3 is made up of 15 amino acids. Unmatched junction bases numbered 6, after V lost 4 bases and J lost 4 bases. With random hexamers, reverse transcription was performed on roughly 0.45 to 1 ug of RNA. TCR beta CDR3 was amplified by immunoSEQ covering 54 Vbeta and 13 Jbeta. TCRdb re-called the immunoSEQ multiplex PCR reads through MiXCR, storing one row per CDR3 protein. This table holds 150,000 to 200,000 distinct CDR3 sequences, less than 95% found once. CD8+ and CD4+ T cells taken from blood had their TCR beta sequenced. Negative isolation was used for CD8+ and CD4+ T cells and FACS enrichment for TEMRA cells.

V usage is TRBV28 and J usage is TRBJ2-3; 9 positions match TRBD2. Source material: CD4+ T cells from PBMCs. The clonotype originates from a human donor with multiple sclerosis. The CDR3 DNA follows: TGTGCCAGCAGTTCCCCTAGCGGGATTTCAGATACGCAGTATTTT. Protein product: CASSSPSGISDTQYF.